Presented here are 22 T cell receptor beta chains from one specimen sequenced in a study of radiotherapy plus CTLA-4 blockade in lung cancer. Clones were read by immunoSEQ multiplex PCR, and TCRdb kept only the in-frame ones, dropping some. The top ten hold 3.5% of the sample, which has 35,000 to 50,000 clones, 73% seen once. Sequencing was performed on peripheral blood, taken from a patient treated with radiotherapy plus ipilimumab. The origin of the receptors is a human donor with non-small cell lung cancer who had a complete response to radiotherapy plus ipilimumab.

The chain has TRBV6-5 and TRBJ2-1; D possibly corresponds to TRBD1 (5 bases). The CDR3 sequence is 12 residues long. V lost 5 bases, J lost 6 bases, and 8 bases lay in between. Per the germline V gene, CDR1 is MNHEY and CDR2 is SVGAGI. As DNA, the CDR3 is TGTGCCAGCAGTCGGACACTCAATGAGCAGTTCTTC. Protein: CASSRTLNEQFF.

V is TRBV5-1 and J is TRBJ2-1; 10 positions match TRBD2. The ends lost 4 bases at V and 5 bases at J; junction bases unmatched: 9. Germline lookup yields CDR1 SGHRS and CDR2 YFSETQ. The CDR3 runs 16 residues. CDR3 sequence: CASSPTSGMGHNEQFF. The CDR3 DNA is TGCGCCAGCAGCCCAACTAGCGGGATGGGTCACAATGAGCAGTTCTTC.

The V and J genes are TRBV19 and TRBJ1-6; D remains unclear. Trimming stripped 3 bases from V and 0 bases from J, with 6 bases between. From germline, CDR1 is LNHDA and CDR2 SQIVND (reference sequence). The CDR3 spans 15 residues. This CDR3 is CASSIGSSYNSPLHF. DNA of the CDR3: TGTGCCAGTAGTATTGGCAGCTCCTATAATTCACCCCTCCACTTT.

The sample holds one count of this clone. DNA of the CDR3: TGTGCCAGCAGTGATTACAGGGTCGGTGAGCAGTTCTTC. This codes for CASSDYRVGEQFF. The chain has TRBV6-1 and TRBJ2-1, with D possibly matching TRBD1 (6 bases). Germline loops: CDR1 MNHNS, CDR2 SASEGT. This CDR3 comprises 13 residues. Between the trimmed V and J ends, which lost 3 bases and 9 bases, there was a span of 12 bases.

This chain links TRBV27 with TRBJ2-6; 7 bases line up with TRBD1. The CDR3 sequence is 17 residues long. The V gene end was trimmed by 5 bases and the J gene end by 0 bases; junction bases not matched to a gene: 7. Germline CDR1 reads MNHEY; CDR2 reads SMNVEV (reference sequence). CDR3: CASSPRQGPSGANVLTF. The CDR3 DNA follows: TGTGCCAGCAGTCCCCGACAGGGACCCTCTGGGGCCAACGTCCTGACTTTC.

The gene calls are TRBV18 and TRBJ1-5, with 7 bases identical to TRBD1. After removal of 3 bases from V and 3 bases from J, the junction contained 8 bases not matched to a gene. Germline assignment: CDR1 KGHSH and CDR2 LQKENI. The CDR3 loop spans 16 amino acids. This chain's CDR3 is CASSPPGTVDNQPQHF. The CDR3 DNA follows: TGTGCCAGCTCACCTCCCGGGACAGTGGACAATCAGCCCCAGCATTTT. Full variable domain (rest looked up from reference TRBV18 and TRBJ1-5): NAGVMQNPRHLVRRRGQEARLRCSPMKGHSHVYWYRQLPEEGLKFMVYLQKENIIDESGMPKERFSAEFPKEGPSILRIQQVVRGDSAAYFCASSPPGTVDNQPQHFGDGTRLSIL.

The J gene is TRBJ2-5, the V gene TRBV27, with 9 bases identical to TRBD2. J was trimmed by 5 bases and V by 4 bases; bases with no gene match: 14. This CDR3 region has 17 residues. Germline V gene data show CDR1 as MNHEY and CDR2 as SMNVEV (reference sequence). The CDR3 protein is CASSSLASAGGPETQYF. The DNA of the CDR3 is TGTGCCAGCAGTTCGCTGGCTTCTGCGGGAGGGCCGGAGACCCAGTACTTC.

A single count supports this clone. The J gene is TRBJ2-1, the V gene TRBV18, with D possibly matching TRBD2 (5 bases). The V end lost 3 bases, the J end lost 1 base, and 16 bases lay between the germline ends. The V gene's germline CDR1 is KGHSH and CDR2 LQKENI. This CDR3 is built from 17 residues. The CDR3 DNA sequence: TGTGCCAGCTCACCCGGTAAAGGGAGTAGGTCCTACAATGAGCAGTTCTTC. It encodes CASSPGKGSRSYNEQFF.

This rearrangement joins TRBV2 to TRBJ2-1; 11 bases line up with TRBD2. The CDR3 length is 15 residues. Trimming at V came to 7 bases and at J to 6 bases, leaving 8 bases not matched to a gene. Germline V gene lookup returns CDR1 SNHLY and CDR2 FYNNEI. The CDR3 protein is CASILLAGDSNEQFF. The CDR3 nucleotides are TGTGCCAGCATTCTACTAGCGGGAGACTCCAATGAGCAGTTCTTC.

The V gene is TRBV4-1, the J gene TRBJ1-6, with 7 bases fitting TRBD1. Germline trimming cut 5 bases from V and 0 bases from J; bases unmatched to any gene: 4. Germline loops: CDR1 MGHRA, CDR2 YSYEKL. There are 16 residues in the CDR3. DNA for the CDR3: TGCGCCAGCAGCGGACAGGTAAGCTCCTATAATTCACCCCTCCACTTT. It yields the protein CASSGQVSSYNSPLHF.

Worth noting for this clone: The CDR3 carries no conserved terminal phenylalanine or tryptophan, so it likely arises from a read error. V gene TRBV2 combines with J gene TRBJ1-2, with 9 positions matching TRBD1. Germline loops: CDR1 SNHLY, CDR2 FYNNEI. This CDR3 has 14 residues. Trimming at V came to 5 bases and at J to 7 bases, leaving 8 bases not matched to a gene. CDR3: CASSYTGQGGGYTL. The CDR3 DNA sequence: TGTGCCAGCAGTTACACGGGACAGGGCGGTGGCTACACCCTC.

This clone was detected once. The V and J genes are TRBV6-4 and TRBJ2-2; D unresolved. The CDR3 contains 13 residues. V shed 2 bases and J shed 6 bases, with 7 bases lying between them. Germline CDR1 is MRHNA and CDR2 is SNTAGT. The CDR3 nucleotides are TGTGCCAGCAGTGACCGGTTTTCCGGGGAGCTGTTTTTT. Protein: CASSDRFSGELFF.

The chain recombines TRBV30 with TRBJ1-1; D call uncertain. V was trimmed by 2 bases and J by 5 bases, leaving 18 bases between them. The CDR3 spans 15 residues. Germline CDR1 reads GTSNPN; CDR2 reads SVGIG (reference sequence). CDR3 in DNA: TGTGCCTGGAGTCTCATTGGGCAGACGGGGACTGAAGCTTTCTTT. This gives the protein CAWSLIGQTGTEAFF.

CDR3 sequence (DNA): TGTGCCAGCTCACGACGACACGAAAACAATGAGCAGTTCTTC. Residues: CASSRRHENNEQFF. The genes are TRBV18 and TRBJ2-1, with D unclear. V was cut by 4 bases and J by 5 bases, with 12 bases left in between. The CDR3 has 14 amino acids. Germline assignment: CDR1 KGHSH and CDR2 LQKENI.

This rearrangement joins TRBV7-2 to TRBJ1-2; 10 bases are a match to TRBD1. Trimming took 5 bases from V and 9 from J; bases not matched to a gene: 9. Germline values: CDR1 SGHTA, CDR2 FQGNSA. CDR3 size: 14 residues. The CDR3 DNA reads as TGTGCCAGCAGCGGACAGGGGGGAAGGTATAGCTACACCTTC. Protein sequence: CASSGQGGRYSYTF.

V usage is TRBV2 and J usage is TRBJ2-1; 12 bases are a match to TRBD2. The CDR3 is 16 amino acids. The V gene end was trimmed by 6 bases and the J gene end by 7 bases; junction bases not matched to a gene: 10. Germline values: CDR1 SNHLY, CDR2 FYNNEI. In DNA, the CDR3 is TGTGCCAGCAGGGGCGCTAGCGGGGGGGCCTGGAATGAGCAGTTCTTC. Translation gives CASRGASGGAWNEQFF.

The chain carries TRBV6-5 and TRBJ2-3; possibly TRBD1 for D (6 bases). The CDR3 sequence is 15 residues long. The V gene lost 6 bases and the J gene lost 0 bases, with 13 bases spanning the gap. Germline loops: CDR1 MNHEY, CDR2 SVGAGI. The CDR3 bases are TGTGCCAGCAGCAAGGGGGAAACTAGCACAGATACGCAGTATTTT. Translation gives CASSKGETSTDTQYF.

The rearrangement links TRBV5-6 to TRBJ2-7, with D unresolved. The germline V gene encodes CDR1 SGHDT and CDR2 YYEEEE. The CDR3 extends over 13 amino acids. V lost 1 base to trimming and J lost 0 bases, with 5 bases between them. CDR3 sequence (DNA): TGTGCCAGCAGCTTGTTACACTCCTACGAGCAGTACTTC. Protein sequence: CASSLLHSYEQYF.

This sequence joins TRBV6-1 and TRBJ2-7, with TRBD2 identical over 7 bases. The V segment lost 0 bases and the J segment 1 base; nucleotides outside the gene matches: 12. Per the germline V gene, CDR1 is MNHNS and CDR2 is SASEGT. There are 18 residues in the CDR3. The CDR3 DNA reads as TGTGCCAGCAGTGAAGCGCATTTCGGGGGAGGGCCGTCCTACGAGCAGTACTTC. Translation gives CASSEAHFGGGPSYEQYF.

This chain uses TRBV6-8 with TRBJ2-5; TRBD2 matches 10 bases. The length of the CDR3 is 16 residues. The J segment lost 5 bases and the V segment lost 0 bases, leaving 6 bases of the junction unmatched. Germline V gene lookup returns CDR1 MNHGY and CDR2 SAAAGT. The CDR3 region is CASSYSRTSGGETQYF. The CDR3 bases are TGTGCCAGCAGTTACTCTAGGACTAGCGGTGGGGAGACCCAGTACTTC.

This clone has more than one count but fewer than ten. The chain carries TRBV27 and TRBJ2-3, with a tentative D call TRBD2 (5 bases). Looked up from germline, CDR1 is MNHEY and CDR2 is SMNVEV (reference sequence). With 3 bases removed from V and 0 bases from J, the gap between germline ends came to 7 bases. The CDR3 has 14 residues. Here the CDR3 reads CASSLGASTDTQYF. The CDR3 DNA sequence: TGTGCCAGCAGTTTGGGAGCTAGCACAGATACGCAGTATTTT.

This rearrangement joins TRBV5-6 to TRBJ2-7, with 10 bases aligning to TRBD1. V trimming: 2 bases; J trimming: 12 bases; junction bases outside the gene matches: 2. Looked up from germline, CDR1 is SGHDT and CDR2 is YYEEEE. CDR3 length: 11 amino acids. The CDR3 DNA follows: TGTGCCAGCAGCTTTGGGACAGGGGTGTACTTC. Translation: CASSFGTGVYF.